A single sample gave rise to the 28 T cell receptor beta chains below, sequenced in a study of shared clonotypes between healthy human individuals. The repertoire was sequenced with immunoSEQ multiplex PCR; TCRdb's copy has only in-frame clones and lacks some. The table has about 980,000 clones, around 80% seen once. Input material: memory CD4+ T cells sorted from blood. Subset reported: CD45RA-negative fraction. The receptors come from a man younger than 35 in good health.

CDR3 amino acids: CASSIGTGPDTQYF. The CDR3 bases are TGTGCCAGTAGTATAGGGACAGGGCCAGATACGCAGTATTTT. This chain links TRBV19 with TRBJ2-3; 8 nucleotides align to TRBD1. The CDR3 runs to 14 residues. V shed 1 base and J 4 bases; nucleotides not matched to a gene: 1. Looked up from germline, CDR1 is LNHDA and CDR2 is SQIVND (reference sequence).

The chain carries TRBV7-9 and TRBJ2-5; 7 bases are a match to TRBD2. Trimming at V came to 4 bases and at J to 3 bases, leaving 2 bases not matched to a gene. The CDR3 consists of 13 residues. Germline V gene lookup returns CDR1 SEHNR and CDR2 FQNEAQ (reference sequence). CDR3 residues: CASSWSGEETQYF. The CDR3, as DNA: TGTGCCAGCAGCTGGAGCGGGGAAGAGACCCAGTACTTC.

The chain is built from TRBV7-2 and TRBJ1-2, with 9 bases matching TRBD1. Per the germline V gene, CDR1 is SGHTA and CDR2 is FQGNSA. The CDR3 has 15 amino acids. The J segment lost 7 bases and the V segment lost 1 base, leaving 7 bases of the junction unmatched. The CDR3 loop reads CASSLGRDRVVGYTF. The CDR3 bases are TGTGCCAGCAGCTTAGGACGGGACAGGGTGGTTGGCTACACCTTC.

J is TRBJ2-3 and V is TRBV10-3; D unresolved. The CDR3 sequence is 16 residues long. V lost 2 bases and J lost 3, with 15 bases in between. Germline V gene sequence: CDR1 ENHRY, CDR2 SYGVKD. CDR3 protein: CAISEGTKPRTDTQYF. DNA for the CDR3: TGTGCCATCAGTGAGGGAACCAAGCCTAGGACAGATACGCAGTATTTT.

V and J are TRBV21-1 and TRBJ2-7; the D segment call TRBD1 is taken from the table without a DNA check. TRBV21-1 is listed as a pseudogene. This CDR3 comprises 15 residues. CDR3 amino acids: CASSKYPTASYEQYF. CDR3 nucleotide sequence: TGTGCCAGCAGCAAATACCCGACAGCCTCCTACGAGCAGTACTTC.

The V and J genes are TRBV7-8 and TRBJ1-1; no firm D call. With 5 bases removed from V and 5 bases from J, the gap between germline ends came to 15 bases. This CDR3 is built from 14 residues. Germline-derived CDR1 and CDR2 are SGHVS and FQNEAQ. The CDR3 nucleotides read TGTGCCAGCAGCCCTTTGAGGGTCAGGACTGAAGCTTTCTTT. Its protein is CASSPLRVRTEAFF.

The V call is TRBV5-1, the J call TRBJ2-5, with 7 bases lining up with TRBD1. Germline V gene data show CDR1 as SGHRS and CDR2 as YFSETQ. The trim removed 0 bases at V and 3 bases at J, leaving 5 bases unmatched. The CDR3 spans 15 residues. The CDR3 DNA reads TGCGCCAGCAGCTTGGTAGGGGGCGAGGAAGAGACCCAGTACTTC. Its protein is CASSLVGGEEETQYF.

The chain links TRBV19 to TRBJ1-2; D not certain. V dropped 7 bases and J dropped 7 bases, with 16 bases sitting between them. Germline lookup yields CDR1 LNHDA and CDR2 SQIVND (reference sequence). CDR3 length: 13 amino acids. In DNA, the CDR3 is TGTGCCAGTAAGGAGGACGGCTATGGTGGCTACACCTTC. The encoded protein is CASKEDGYGGYTF.

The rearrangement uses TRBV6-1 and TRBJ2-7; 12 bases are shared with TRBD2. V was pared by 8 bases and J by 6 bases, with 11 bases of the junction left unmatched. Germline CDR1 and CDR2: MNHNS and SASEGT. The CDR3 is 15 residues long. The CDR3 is CASGLLAGGSAEQYF. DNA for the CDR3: TGTGCCAGCGGGCTACTAGCGGGGGGCAGCGCCGAGCAGTACTTC.

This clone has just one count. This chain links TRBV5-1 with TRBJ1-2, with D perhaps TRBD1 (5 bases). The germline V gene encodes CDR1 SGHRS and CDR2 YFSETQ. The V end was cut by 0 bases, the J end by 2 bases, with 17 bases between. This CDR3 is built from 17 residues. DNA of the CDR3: TGCGCCAGCAGCTTGGGGACAACGGAGGGGCGCAACTATGGCTACACCTTC. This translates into CASSLGTTEGRNYGYTF.

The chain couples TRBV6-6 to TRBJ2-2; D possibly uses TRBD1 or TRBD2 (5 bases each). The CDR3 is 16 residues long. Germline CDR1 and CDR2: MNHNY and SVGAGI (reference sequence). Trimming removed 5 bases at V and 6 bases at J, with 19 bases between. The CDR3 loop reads CASSRARDDGAGELFF. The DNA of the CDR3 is TGTGCCAGCAGTCGAGCCCGGGACGACGGGGCCGGGGAGCTGTTTTTT.

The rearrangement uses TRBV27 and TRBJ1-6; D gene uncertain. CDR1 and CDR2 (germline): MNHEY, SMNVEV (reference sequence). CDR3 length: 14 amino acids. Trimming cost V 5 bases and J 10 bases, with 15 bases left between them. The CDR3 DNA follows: TGTGCCAGCAGTCCAGTTAACCTTAACTCACCCCTCCACTTT. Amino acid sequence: CASSPVNLNSPLHF.

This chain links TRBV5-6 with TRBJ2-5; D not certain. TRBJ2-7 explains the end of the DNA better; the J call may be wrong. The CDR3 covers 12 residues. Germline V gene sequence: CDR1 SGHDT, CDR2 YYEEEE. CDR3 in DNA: TGTGCCAGCAAGGCTGGAATCTACGAGCAGTACTTC. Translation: CASKAGIYEQYF.

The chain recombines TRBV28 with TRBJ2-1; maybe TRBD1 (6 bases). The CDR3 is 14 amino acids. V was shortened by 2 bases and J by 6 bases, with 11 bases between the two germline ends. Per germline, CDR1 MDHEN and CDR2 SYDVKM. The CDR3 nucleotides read TGTGCCAGCAGTTTACTACAGGGAGCCAATGAGCAGTTCTTC. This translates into CASSLLQGANEQFF. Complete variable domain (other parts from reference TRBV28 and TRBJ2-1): DVKVTQSSRYLVKRTGEKVFLECVQDMDHENMFWYRQDPGLGLRLIYFSYDVKMKEKGDIPEGYSVSREKKERFSLILESASTNQTSMYLCASSLLQGANEQFFGPGTRLTVL.

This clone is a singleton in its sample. The CDR3 loop reads CASSPFGGSSYEQYF. The CDR3, as DNA: TGCGCCAGCAGCCCCTTCGGAGGGAGCTCCTACGAGCAGTACTTC. The chain carries TRBV5-1 and TRBJ2-7; maybe TRBD2 (6 bases). V was clipped by 4 bases and J by 0 bases, with 14 bases between them. The CDR3 has 15 amino acids. Germline CDR1 is SGHRS and CDR2 is YFSETQ. Filled out from reference TRBV5-1 and TRBJ2-7, the complete variable domain reads KAGVTQTPRYLIKTRGQQVTLSCSPISGHRSVSWYQQTPGQGLQFLFEYFSETQRNKGNFPGRFSGRQFSNSRSEMNVSTLELGDSALYLCASSPFGGSSYEQYFGPGTRLTVT.

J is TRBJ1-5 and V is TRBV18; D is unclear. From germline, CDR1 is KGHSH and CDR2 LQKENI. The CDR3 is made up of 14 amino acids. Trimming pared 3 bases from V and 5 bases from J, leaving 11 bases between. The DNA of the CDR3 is TGTGCCAGCTCACCGGGAATTAAGGATCAGCCCCAGCATTTT. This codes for CASSPGIKDQPQHF. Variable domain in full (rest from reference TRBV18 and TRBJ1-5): NAGVMQNPRHLVRRRGQEARLRCSPMKGHSHVYWYRQLPEEGLKFMVYLQKENIIDESGMPKERFSAEFPKEGPSILRIQQVVRGDSAAYFCASSPGIKDQPQHFGDGTRLSIL.

The CDR3 here is CASISGLGGELFF. The DNA for the CDR3 is TGTGCCAGTATATCGGGATTGGGTGGGGAGCTGTTTTTT. This rearrangement joins TRBV19 to TRBJ2-2; TRBD2 might be the D (5 bases). Germline values: CDR1 LNHDA, CDR2 SQIVND (reference sequence). This CDR3 has 13 residues. Between the trimmed V and J ends, which lost 7 bases and 8 bases, there was a span of 14 bases.

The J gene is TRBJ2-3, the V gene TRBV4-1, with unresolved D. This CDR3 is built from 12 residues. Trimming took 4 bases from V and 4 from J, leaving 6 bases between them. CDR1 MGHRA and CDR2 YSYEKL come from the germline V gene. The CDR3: CASSPPSDTQYF. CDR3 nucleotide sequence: TGCGCCAGCAGCCCCCCCTCAGATACGCAGTATTTT.

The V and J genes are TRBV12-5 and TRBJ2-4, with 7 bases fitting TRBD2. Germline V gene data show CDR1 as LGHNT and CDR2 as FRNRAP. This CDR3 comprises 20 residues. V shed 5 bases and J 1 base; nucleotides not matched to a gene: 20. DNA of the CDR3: TGTGCTAGTGGTCCGACTTGGCTAGCGGCCCCTCTGAGGGCCAAAAACATTCAGTACTTC. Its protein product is CASGPTWLAAPLRAKNIQYF.

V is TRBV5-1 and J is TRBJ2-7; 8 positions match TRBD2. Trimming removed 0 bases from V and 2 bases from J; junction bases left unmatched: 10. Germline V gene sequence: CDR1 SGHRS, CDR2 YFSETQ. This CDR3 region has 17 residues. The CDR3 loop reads CASSLGGGSAGAYEQYF. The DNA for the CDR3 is TGCGCCAGCAGCTTGGGGGGAGGTTCAGCGGGAGCCTACGAGCAGTACTTC. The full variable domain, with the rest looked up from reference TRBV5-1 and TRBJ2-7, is KAGVTQTPRYLIKTRGQQVTLSCSPISGHRSVSWYQQTPGQGLQFLFEYFSETQRNKGNFPGRFSGRQFSNSRSEMNVSTLELGDSALYLCASSLGGGSAGAYEQYFGPGTRLTVT.

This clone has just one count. The CDR3 reads CASSETSGGPDTQYF. CDR3 nucleotides: TGTGCCAGCAGCGAGACTAGCGGGGGCCCCGATACGCAGTATTTT. The chain carries TRBV5-4 and TRBJ2-3, with 12 bases identical to TRBD2. From germline, CDR1 is SGHNT and CDR2 YYREEE (reference sequence). V lost 4 bases, J lost 6 bases, and 6 bases stayed unmatched. The CDR3 has 15 residues.

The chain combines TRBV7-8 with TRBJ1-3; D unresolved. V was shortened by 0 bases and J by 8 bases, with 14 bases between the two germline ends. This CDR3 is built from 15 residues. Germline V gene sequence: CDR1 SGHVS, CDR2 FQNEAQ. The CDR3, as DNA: TGTGCCAGCAGCTTAGCGGCTATTAGGGTGGACACCATATATTTT. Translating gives CASSLAAIRVDTIYF.

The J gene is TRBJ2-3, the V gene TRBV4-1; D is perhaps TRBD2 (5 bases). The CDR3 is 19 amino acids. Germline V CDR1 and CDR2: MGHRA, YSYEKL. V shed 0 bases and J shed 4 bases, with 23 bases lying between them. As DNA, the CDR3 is TGCGCCAGCAGCCAAGACCCCTCGGGAAGCGTCCTTCCCCCAGATACGCAGTATTTT. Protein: CASSQDPSGSVLPPDTQYF.

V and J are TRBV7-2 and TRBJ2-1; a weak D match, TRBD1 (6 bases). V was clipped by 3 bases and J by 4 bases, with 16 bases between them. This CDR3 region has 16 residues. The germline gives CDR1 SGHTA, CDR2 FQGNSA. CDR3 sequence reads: CASSLDRDTSYNEQFF. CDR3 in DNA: TGTGCCAGCAGCTTGGACCGGGACACATCATACAATGAGCAGTTCTTC.

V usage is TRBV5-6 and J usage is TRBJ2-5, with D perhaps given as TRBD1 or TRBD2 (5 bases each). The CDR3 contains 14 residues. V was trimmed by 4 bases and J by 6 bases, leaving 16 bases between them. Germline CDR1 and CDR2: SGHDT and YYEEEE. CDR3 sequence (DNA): TGTGCCAGCAGCCTGAGAGGGGTCGGCCAGACCCAGTACTTC. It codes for CASSLRGVGQTQYF.

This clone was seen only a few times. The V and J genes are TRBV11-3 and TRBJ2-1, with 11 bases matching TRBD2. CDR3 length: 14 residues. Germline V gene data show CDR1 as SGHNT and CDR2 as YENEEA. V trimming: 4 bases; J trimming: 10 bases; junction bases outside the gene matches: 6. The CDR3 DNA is TGTGCCAGCAGCTCGGGACTAGCGGTGAACGAGCAGTTCTTC. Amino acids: CASSSGLAVNEQFF.

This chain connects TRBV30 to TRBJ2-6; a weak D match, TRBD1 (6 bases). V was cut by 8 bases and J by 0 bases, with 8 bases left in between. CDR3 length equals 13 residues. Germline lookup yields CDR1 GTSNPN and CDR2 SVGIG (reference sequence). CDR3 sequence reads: CAGQPSGANVLTF. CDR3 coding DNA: TGTGCCGGACAGCCCTCTGGGGCCAACGTCCTGACTTTC. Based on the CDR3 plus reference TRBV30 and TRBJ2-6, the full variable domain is SQTIHQWPATLVQPVGSPLSLECTVEGTSNPNLYWYRQAAGRGLQLLFYSVGIGQISSEVPQNLSASRPQDRQFILSSKKLLLSDSGFYLCAGQPSGANVLTFGAGSRLTVL.

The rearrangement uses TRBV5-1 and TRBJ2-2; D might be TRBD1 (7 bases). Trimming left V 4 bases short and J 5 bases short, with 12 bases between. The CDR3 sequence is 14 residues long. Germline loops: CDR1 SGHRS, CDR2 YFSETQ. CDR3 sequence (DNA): TGCGCCAGCAGCGCGGGACAGAAAACCGGGGAGCTGTTTTTT. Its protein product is CASSAGQKTGELFF.